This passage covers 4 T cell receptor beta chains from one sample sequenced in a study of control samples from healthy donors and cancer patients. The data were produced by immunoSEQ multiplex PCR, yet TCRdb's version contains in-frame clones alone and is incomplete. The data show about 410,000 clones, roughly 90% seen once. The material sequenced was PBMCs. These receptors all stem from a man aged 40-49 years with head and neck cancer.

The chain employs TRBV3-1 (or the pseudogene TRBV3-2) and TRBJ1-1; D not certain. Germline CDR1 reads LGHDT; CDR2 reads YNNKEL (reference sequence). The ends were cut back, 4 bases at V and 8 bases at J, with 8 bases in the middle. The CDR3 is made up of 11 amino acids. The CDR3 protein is CASSPGQEAFF. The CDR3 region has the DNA TGTGCCAGCAGCCCCGGGCAGGAAGCTTTCTTT.

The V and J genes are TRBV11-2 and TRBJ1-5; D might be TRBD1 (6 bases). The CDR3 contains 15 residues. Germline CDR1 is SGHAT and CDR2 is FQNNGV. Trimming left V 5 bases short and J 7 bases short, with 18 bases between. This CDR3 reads CASSAGGAGWQPQHF. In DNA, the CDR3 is TGTGCCAGCAGCGCCGGGGGGGCAGGGTGGCAGCCCCAGCATTTT.

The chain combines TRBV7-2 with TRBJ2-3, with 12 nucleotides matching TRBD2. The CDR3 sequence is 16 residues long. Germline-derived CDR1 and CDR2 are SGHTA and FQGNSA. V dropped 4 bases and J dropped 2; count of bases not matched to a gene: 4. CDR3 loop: CASSSGLAGYTDTQYF. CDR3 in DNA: TGTGCCAGCAGCTCTGGACTAGCGGGGTACACAGATACGCAGTATTTT.

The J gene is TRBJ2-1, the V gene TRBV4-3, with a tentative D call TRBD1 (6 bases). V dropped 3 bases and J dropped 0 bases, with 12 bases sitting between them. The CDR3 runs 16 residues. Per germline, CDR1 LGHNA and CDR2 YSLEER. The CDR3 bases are TGCGCCAGCAGCCAGGACGACAGGAGCTCCTACAATGAGCAGTTCTTC. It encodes CASSQDDRSSYNEQFF.